This T cell receptor (beta chain) was retrieved from a study of shared clonotypes between healthy human individuals. Points from the study as a whole: Rarefaction curves obtained for sorted subsets showed sequencing incomplete despite large depth.

Template for every sorted-subset replicate PCR totaled roughly 200 ng DNA, tens of thousands of T cell genomes. Sequencing used immunoSEQ multiplex PCR; TCRdb keeps in-frame clones, though not all of them. The sample consists of 750,000 to 1,000,000 clones, about 92% of them appearing once. CD45RO negativity and positive selection for CCR7 defined naive CD8 cells, a population that excluded terminally differentiated effector memory CD45RA+ cells. The CDR3 totals 15 residues. CDR1 is ENHRY and CDR2 is SYGVKD in the germline V gene. Trimming took 0 bases from V and 2 from J, leaving 11 bases between them. Note on this clone: Its antigen is not identified.

This chain joins TRBV10-3 and TRBJ2-7; D unclear. The TCR sequence derives from a man under 40 in good health. The source material was naive CD8+ T cells sorted from blood. The DNA for the CDR3 is TGTGCCATCAGTGAGTCACCGGGTGCGCCCTACGAGCAGTACTTC. It translates to CAISESPGAPYEQYF.